The clone carrying this T cell receptor beta chain has ten or more counts. As yet, its antigen is unknown. The CDR3 has 16 residues. After removal of 4 bases from V and 1 base from J, the junction contained 6 bases not matched to a gene. Germline CDR1 reads SEHNR; CDR2 reads FQNEAQ (reference sequence). This entry is derived from a study of CD8+CD57+ T cells in acquired aplastic anemia. Study at large: The mean DNA yield obtained from sorted CD4+ and CD8+ cells came to 3 to 3.5 ug. Sequencing produced an average of roughly 11 million reads per healthy donor for CD4+ cells.

Findings of the study overall: Around 27 CD8+ CDR3 sequences occurred in both the patients and the controls. Between the patient and control groups, CD8+ Simpson's diversity did not differ significantly.

Using genomic DNA as the template, TCR beta VDJ and CDR3 profiling was carried out. TCRdb re-called the reads with MiXCR, one entry per CDR3 protein. Among around 200,000 distinct CDR3 sequences listed, under 65% were seen once. This receptor was taken from a human donor in good health. Material for sequencing was sorted CD4+, CD8+, or CD8+CD57+ T cells (not recorded which) from PBMCs. V and J are TRBV7-9 and TRBJ1-5; 8 positions match TRBD1. The CDR3 DNA sequence: TGTGCCAGCAGCTACGGGACAGGCGCCAGCAATCAGCCCCAGCATTTT. Translated: CASSYGTGASNQPQHF.